The clone carrying this T cell receptor (beta chain) was counted a few times. Its matching antigen is unknown. This sample stems from a study of T cell responses to AZD1222 COVID-19 vaccine. Study findings and constraints: In a largely white British group with more females than males, clonal diversity was possibly underestimated. Vaccine-related CD4 TCRs covered spike, predominating at 160-218 and 743-854.

Sequencing was performed with immunoSEQ multiplex PCR; in TCRdb, only in-frame clones are kept and a portion is missing. The sample records roughly 180,000 clones, over 70% being singletons. The V gene's germline CDR1 is MDHEN and CDR2 SYDVKM. The CDR3 extends over 14 amino acids. J was trimmed by 6 bases and V by 6 bases; bases with no gene match: 8. This TCR came from an adult in good health. The sample in question was peripheral blood, obtained on day 0 of MenACWY control vaccination. The rearrangement joins TRBV28 to TRBJ1-1; the match to TRBD1 covers 9 bases. CDR3 sequence: CASRPPGDRAEAFF. CDR3 sequence (DNA): TGTGCCAGCAGACCCCCCGGGGACAGGGCTGAAGCTTTCTTT.